Listed here are 24 T cell receptor beta chains from one sample, sequenced in a study of T cells in Graves' hyperthyroidism and ophthalmopathy (dated by TCRdb to the late 2010s). Library creation used multiplex PCR. The reads were generated on an Illumina HiSeq 2000. The TCR beta CDR3 regions were amplified from RNA transcripts. The TCR CDR3 was subjected to a first round of RT-PCR using the HTBI primer set and the Qiagen OneStep RT-PCR kit. TCRdb reprocessing: public reads trimmed at Q25 with fastp, clones called with MiXCR, in-frame beta chains kept. Rows with a matching CDR3 protein are joined into one entry that keeps the most common DNA and genes. In all, the sample holds 500,000 to 600,000 distinct CDR3 sequences, and about 20% of those were seen once. The ten largest account for roughly 44% of the sample. The sample comprised blood. These receptors were collected from a man aged 35-49 years with Graves' ophthalmopathy.

This clonotype appeared many times. CDR3 protein: CSARSASGLGGDTQYF. In DNA form, the CDR3 reads TGCAGTGCCAGAAGCGCTAGCGGACTGGGGGGGGATACGCAGTATTTT. The chain is built from TRBV20-1 and TRBJ2-3, with 7 bases fitting TRBD2. J was trimmed by 6 bases and V by 6 bases; bases with no gene match: 18. The CDR3 is 16 residues long. Germline-derived CDR1 and CDR2 are DFQATT and SNEGSKA (reference sequence).

This clonotype was picked up a small number of times. V is TRBV4-3 and J is TRBJ2-1; tentatively, D is TRBD2 (6 bases). Trimming stripped 4 bases from V and 6 bases from J, with 19 bases between. This CDR3 spans 16 amino acids. Germline V gene lookup returns CDR1 LGHNA and CDR2 YSLEER. The CDR3 sequence is CASSLGDSAGGNEQFF. The CDR3 DNA sequence: TGCGCCAGCAGCCTTGGGGACTCAGCTGGTGGCAATGAGCAGTTCTTC.

This clonotype came up many times. The genes are TRBV7-3 and TRBJ2-3; 9 bases map to TRBD2. The CDR3 length is 17 residues. V was clipped by 2 bases and J by 9 bases; unmatched bases: 15. CDR1 SGHTA and CDR2 FQGTGA come from the germline V gene. CDR3 in DNA: TGTGCCAGCAGCTTAGGTCCGGGACTAGCTTATTCGGGGACGCAGTATTTT. Its translation: CASSLGPGLAYSGTQYF.

This clonotype was observed a few times. The chain joins TRBV11-2 to TRBJ2-1; a weak D match, TRBD2 (6 bases). V was shortened by 0 bases and J by 6 bases, with 12 bases between the two germline ends. CDR1 SGHAT and CDR2 FQNNGV come from the germline V gene. CDR3 length: 15 amino acids. CDR3 sequence (DNA): TGTGCCAGCAGCTTAGATGGCGGGGCCTCCAATGAGCAGTTCTTC. It encodes CASSLDGGASNEQFF.

This clonotype was seen only a few times. This rearrangement joins TRBV11-3 to TRBJ2-2, with D unclear. This CDR3 comprises 12 residues. The V end was cut by 3 bases, the J end by 6 bases, with 5 bases between. Germline CDR1 and CDR2: SGHNT and YENEEA. The CDR3 loop is CASSFRPGELFF. The CDR3 nucleotides are TGTGCCAGCAGCTTCAGGCCCGGGGAGCTGTTTTTT.

This clonotype was detected ten times or more. The V gene is TRBV28, the J gene TRBJ2-1, with TRBD2 matching over 7 bases. Germline V gene sequence: CDR1 MDHEN, CDR2 SYDVKM. V shed 3 bases, J shed 7 bases, and the junction held 15 bases outside the gene matches. CDR3 length: 17 residues. Written as DNA, the CDR3 is TGTGCCAGCAGTTTCCTAGCGGAACCCCCTCTAGGGAATGAGCAGTTCTTC. This sequence encodes CASSFLAEPPLGNEQFF.

This clonotype was observed at least ten times. This chain links TRBV6-2 or TRBV6-3 with TRBJ2-1; D gene ambiguous. CDR3 length: 16 residues. Germline values: CDR1 MNHEY, CDR2 SVGEGT. Trimming took off 2 bases at V and 0 bases at J, with 11 bases between the two ends. For the CDR3, the DNA is TGTGCCAGCAGTTACCTACCTATGAGCTCCTACAATGAGCAGTTCTTC. The encoded protein is CASSYLPMSSYNEQFF.

This clonotype was detected many times. V is TRBV3-1 and J is TRBJ1-1, with D tentatively TRBD1 (6 bases). CDR3 length: 13 residues. Germline V gives CDR1 LGHDT, CDR2 YNNKEL (reference sequence). V gave up 1 base and J gave up 10 bases, with 13 bases separating them. For the CDR3, the DNA is TGTGCCAGCAGCCAAGCCGCAGGGGCAAGAGCTTTCTTT. This codes for CASSQAAGARAFF.

The chain joins TRBV20-1 to TRBJ2-3; D might be TRBD1 or TRBD2, each matching 5 bases. CDR1 and CDR2 from the germline V gene are DFQATT and SNEGSKA (reference sequence). Trimming took off 3 bases at V and 0 bases at J, with 19 bases between the two ends. The CDR3 covers 17 residues. The CDR3 DNA follows: TGCAGTGCTAGCCCCATGAGGGGCGGGCGAAGCACAGATACGCAGTATTTT. Protein product: CSASPMRGGRSTDTQYF.

In this sample, this clonotype turned up a few times. The chain has TRBV6-5 and TRBJ2-1, with no clear D. This CDR3 is 15 amino acids long. With 1 base removed from V and 0 bases from J, the gap between germline ends came to 7 bases. CDR1 is MNHEY, CDR2 SVGAGI, per germline. CDR3 DNA: TGTGCCAGCAGTTACTTGGGGTACTCCTACAATGAGCAGTTCTTC. Its protein product is CASSYLGYSYNEQFF.

The V gene is TRBV6-2 or TRBV6-3, the J gene TRBJ2-1, with 9 positions matching TRBD2. V lost 6 bases to trimming and J lost 6 bases; unmatched junction nucleotides: 6. CDR3 length: 14 amino acids. The V gene's germline CDR1 is MNHEY and CDR2 SVGEGT. The CDR3 protein is CASRPGLAINEQFF. In nucleotides, the CDR3 is TGTGCCAGCAGGCCGGGACTAGCTATCAATGAGCAGTTCTTC.

This clonotype was picked up a small number of times. The J gene is TRBJ2-3, the V gene TRBV7-3; D may be TRBD2 (6 bases). V lost 4 bases and J lost 0, with 11 bases in between. The CDR3 is 15 amino acids. Germline values: CDR1 SGHTA, CDR2 FQGTGA. CDR3 region: CASSSGGSSTDTQYF. As DNA, the CDR3 is TGTGCCAGCAGCTCCGGGGGTTCTAGCACAGATACGCAGTATTTT.

The CDR3 DNA sequence: TGTGCCAGCAGTTATTCATCTCGGCCCTCTGATACGCAGTATTTT. Translation: CASSYSSRPSDTQYF. The chain combines TRBV6-1 with TRBJ2-3; the D is unclear. Germline loops: CDR1 MNHNS, CDR2 SASEGT. The CDR3 extends over 15 amino acids. V gave up 5 bases and J gave up 6 bases, with 18 bases separating them.

The chain joins TRBV6-2 or TRBV6-3 to TRBJ1-5; no firm D call. Germline assignment: CDR1 MNHEY and CDR2 SVGEGT. CDR3 length: 11 residues. Trimming shortened V by 7 bases and J by 6 bases, and 7 bases separated the two germline ends. The CDR3 region is CASKNGQPQHF. Written as DNA, the CDR3 is TGTGCCAGCAAAAACGGTCAGCCCCAGCATTTT.

This clonotype was counted at least ten times. The genes are TRBV5-1 and TRBJ1-1; no clear D. The germline V gene encodes CDR1 SGHRS and CDR2 YFSETQ. The CDR3 has 12 residues. The germline V and J ends were trimmed by 2 bases and 3 bases, with 5 bases remaining between them. CDR3 region: CASSLMDTEAFF. DNA for the CDR3: TGCGCCAGCAGCTTAATGGACACTGAAGCTTTCTTT.

The J gene is TRBJ2-3, the V gene TRBV7-9; D is possibly TRBD1 (5 bases). Trimming removed 9 bases at V and 4 bases at J, with 20 bases between. The CDR3 length is 15 residues. Germline-derived CDR1 and CDR2 are SEHNR and FQNEAQ (reference sequence). CDR3 sequence reads: CASISTGLQADTQYF. The CDR3 DNA follows: TGTGCCAGTATAAGTACAGGCTTACAGGCAGATACGCAGTATTTT.

This clonotype was seen many times. The genes are TRBV3-1 and TRBJ2-3, with 14 bases that match TRBD2. Germline trimming cut 3 bases from V and 7 bases from J; bases unmatched to any gene: 12. The CDR3 contains 18 residues. Germline lookup yields CDR1 LGHDT and CDR2 YNNKEL (reference sequence). This CDR3 reads CASSQTGTSGRPTNTQYF. Here the CDR3 DNA reads TGTGCCAGCAGCCAGACCGGGACTAGCGGGAGACCCACCAATACGCAGTATTTT.

This clonotype was recorded a few times. J is TRBJ2-1 and V is TRBV7-3; 11 bases are a match to TRBD2. V dropped 7 bases and J dropped 1; count of bases not matched to a gene: 9. The CDR3 consists of 17 residues. Germline values: CDR1 SGHTA, CDR2 FQGTGA. CDR3: CASILRTSGSSYNEQFF. CDR3 coding DNA: TGTGCCAGCATCCTCCGGACTAGCGGGTCGTCCTACAATGAGCAGTTCTTC.

Only a few counts were recorded for this clonotype. V usage is TRBV19 and J usage is TRBJ2-1; the match to TRBD2 covers 8 bases. J gave up 2 bases and V 0 bases, and 3 bases lay outside the gene matches. The CDR3 contains 16 residues. Germline assignment: CDR1 LNHDA and CDR2 SQIVND (reference sequence). This chain's CDR3 is CASSIDGGLAYNEQFF. In DNA form, the CDR3 reads TGTGCCAGTAGTATAGATGGGGGACTAGCCTACAATGAGCAGTTCTTC.

This chain links TRBV19 with TRBJ2-1; the match to TRBD2 covers 11 bases. The CDR3 consists of 19 residues. After removal of 5 bases from V and 8 bases from J, the junction contained 20 bases not matched to a gene. Germline CDR1 is LNHDA and CDR2 is SQIVND (reference sequence). CDR3 residues: CASSSDPPGLAVVRDEQFF. The CDR3 nucleotides read TGTGCCAGTAGTTCCGATCCTCCGGGACTAGCGGTCGTTAGGGATGAGCAGTTCTTC.

The rearrangement uses TRBV19 and TRBJ2-3; 11 nucleotides line up with TRBD2. Trimming cost V 5 bases and J 2 bases; bases outside gene matches: 6. The CDR3 extends over 16 amino acids. The V gene's germline CDR1 is LNHDA and CDR2 SQIVND (reference sequence). CDR3 in amino acids: CASSPVAGGDTDTQYF. For the CDR3, the DNA is TGTGCCAGTAGTCCCGTAGCGGGAGGGGACACAGATACGCAGTATTTT.

This chain connects TRBV24-1 to TRBJ1-6; D unclear. Germline V gives CDR1 KGHDR, CDR2 SFDVKD. Trimming removed 8 bases at V and 11 bases at J, with 3 bases between. There are 9 residues in the CDR3. Written as DNA, the CDR3 is TGTGCCACCACCCCACCCCTCCACTTT. It encodes CATTPPLHF.

This clonotype was recorded many times. One junction end does not reproduce the germline sequence, and a read error may be involved. The chain employs TRBV5-1 and TRBJ1-1; 7 bases are a match to TRBD1. The length of the CDR3 is 15 residues. Germline V gene data show CDR1 as SGHRS and CDR2 as YFSETQ. CDR3 sequence: CASSSRTGMNTEAFF. The CDR3 DNA follows: TGTGCCAGCAGCTCCCGGACAGGTATGAACACTGAAGCTTTCTTT.

This rearrangement joins TRBV13 to TRBJ2-2; D may be TRBD2 (5 bases). V was pared by 4 bases and J by 1 base, with 13 bases between. CDR1 and CDR2 from the germline V gene are PRHDT and FYEKMQ (reference sequence). The CDR3 is 16 residues long. The CDR3 protein is CASSYSGGMNTGELFF. The CDR3 DNA reads as TGTGCCAGCAGCTACTCCGGAGGAATGAACACCGGGGAGCTGTTTTTT.